Below, 13 T cell receptor beta chains from the same sample are listed, as sequenced in a study of blood T cell repertoires in COVID-19. Using immunoSEQ multiplex PCR, the repertoire was profiled, and TCRdb retains in-frame clones only, with some absent. The table includes 60,000 to 85,000 clones, about 83% detected once. Sequencing was done on a sample of peripheral blood. These receptors all stem from a man between 65 and 85 years old with acute or convalescent COVID-19.

The CDR3 coding sequence is TGTGCCAGCAGTTGGAGTGGTCCCGGGGAGCTGTTTTTT. This translates into CASSWSGPGELFF. The genes are TRBV6-1 and TRBJ2-2; D remains ambiguous. The CDR3 is made up of 13 amino acids. V was cut by 5 bases and J by 6 bases, with 10 bases left in between. The germline V gene has CDR1 MNHNS and CDR2 SASEGT.

This clone has a single count. The rearrangement joins TRBV7-2 to TRBJ1-5; D possibly corresponds to TRBD1 (6 bases). Germline V gives CDR1 SGHTA, CDR2 FQGNSA. V was cut by 0 bases and J by 1 base, with 13 bases left in between. The CDR3 totals 17 residues. The CDR3 loop is CASSLALQGKSNQPQHF. CDR3 bases: TGTGCCAGCAGCTTAGCCCTACAGGGAAAGAGCAATCAGCCCCAGCATTTT.

This sequence joins TRBV10-3 and TRBJ1-1; 9 bases align to TRBD1. Germline assignment: CDR1 ENHRY and CDR2 SYGVKD. The CDR3 consists of 14 residues. Trimming removed 5 bases from V and 3 bases from J; junction bases left unmatched: 4. CDR3 bases: TGTGCCATCAGTAACAGGGGGCAGGACACTGAAGCTTTCTTT. This codes for CAISNRGQDTEAFF.

The V and J genes are TRBV6-5 and TRBJ2-2; 10 bases align to TRBD1. Germline lookup yields CDR1 MNHEY and CDR2 SVGAGI. CDR3 length: 15 amino acids. V lost 6 bases to trimming and J lost 6 bases; unmatched junction nucleotides: 7. Here the CDR3 DNA reads TGTGCCAGCAGGACAGGGGGCATTGGGGCCGGGGAGCTGTTTTTT. This gives the protein CASRTGGIGAGELFF.

The CDR3 DNA sequence: TGTGCCAGCAGCCAAGAGGCAGCGGGAGAGAGGGAGACCCAGTACTTC. The encoded protein is CASSQEAAGERETQYF. The chain employs TRBV3-1 (or the pseudogene TRBV3-2) and TRBJ2-5; 8 positions match TRBD2. CDR3 length: 16 amino acids. V was clipped by 0 bases and J by 5 bases; unmatched bases: 8. Per the germline V gene, CDR1 is LGHDT and CDR2 is YNNKEL (reference sequence).

This clone has only a few counts. The rearrangement links TRBV7-9 to TRBJ1-4; maybe TRBD1 (5 bases). CDR3 length: 15 amino acids. The germline gives CDR1 SEHNR, CDR2 FQNEAQ (reference sequence). V was trimmed by 6 bases and J by 2 bases, leaving 13 bases between them. The CDR3 is CASRADGGTNEKLFF. As DNA, the CDR3 is TGTGCCAGCAGGGCAGATGGGGGGACTAATGAAAAACTGTTTTTT. Supplemented by reference TRBV7-9 and TRBJ1-4, the full variable domain reads DTGVSQNPRHKITKRGQNVTFRCDPISEHNRLYWYRQTLGQGPEFLTYFQNEAQLEKSRLLSDRFSAERPKGSFSTLEIQRTEQGDSAMYLCASRADGGTNEKLFFGSGTQLSVL.

The V gene is TRBV4-3, the J gene TRBJ2-1; 7 nucleotides line up with TRBD1. The CDR3 sequence is 15 residues long. Germline CDR1 LGHNA, CDR2 YSLEER. J was trimmed by 9 bases and V by 0 bases; bases with no gene match: 8. The CDR3 sequence: CASSQDFLRGSEQFF. CDR3 coding DNA: TGCGCCAGCAGCCAAGACTTCCTCAGGGGGTCTGAGCAGTTCTTC.

Written as DNA, the CDR3 is TGTGCCAGTACCCTAGGGAGGGGCACAGGGGCCAACGTCCTGACTTTC. Translating it yields CASTLGRGTGANVLTF. The chain employs TRBV19 and TRBJ2-6, with 7 bases lining up with TRBD2. Germline V CDR1 and CDR2: LNHDA, SQIVND (reference sequence). Trimming cost V 7 bases and J 4 bases; bases outside gene matches: 10. This CDR3 contains 16 residues.

The chain uses TRBV11-2 and TRBJ2-5, with 7 nucleotides matching TRBD1. CDR1 is SGHAT and CDR2 is FQNNGV in the germline V gene. The CDR3 has 15 amino acids. The trim removed 0 bases at V and 3 bases at J, leaving 4 bases unmatched. The chain's CDR3 is CASSLEGRGKETQYF. CDR3 nucleotide sequence: TGTGCCAGCAGCTTAGAAGGCAGGGGGAAAGAGACCCAGTACTTC.

The chain couples TRBV7-3 to TRBJ1-6; 8 bases align to TRBD1. The CDR3 has 16 amino acids. The germline gives CDR1 SGHTA, CDR2 FQGTGA. V was clipped by 3 bases and J by 7 bases; unmatched bases: 8. Written as DNA, the CDR3 is TGTGCCAGCAGCTTGGGGACAGGATTTGGAAATTCACCCCTCCACTTT. Its translation: CASSLGTGFGNSPLHF.

The chain recombines TRBV12-3 or TRBV12-4 with TRBJ2-1, with D hard to call. This CDR3 has 11 residues. Between the trimmed V and J ends, which lost 8 bases and 12 bases, there was a span of 14 bases. Written as DNA, the CDR3 is TGTGCCAGCTCGGTCGGGTCTTCGCAGTTCTTC. This sequence encodes CASSVGSSQFF.

This rearrangement joins TRBV5-1 to TRBJ1-1; 8 positions agree with TRBD1. CDR1 is SGHRS and CDR2 is YFSETQ in the germline V gene. The CDR3 covers 17 residues. J lost 0 bases, V lost 0 bases, and 7 bases had no gene match. In DNA, the CDR3 is TGCGCCAGCAGCTTGGTGACAGGGGCCGCCCTGAACACTGAAGCTTTCTTT. Translated: CASSLVTGAALNTEAFF. The full variable domain, in which reference TRBV5-1 and TRBJ1-1 provide the parts outside the CDR3, is KAGVTQTPRYLIKTRGQQVTLSCSPISGHRSVSWYQQTPGQGLQFLFEYFSETQRNKGNFPGRFSGRQFSNSRSEMNVSTLELGDSALYLCASSLVTGAALNTEAFFGQGTRLTVV.

This chain uses TRBV6-5 with TRBJ1-2, with TRBD1 matching 11 bases. The CDR3 has 14 residues. CDR1 MNHEY and CDR2 SVGAGI come from the germline V gene. J gave up 4 bases and V 8 bases, and 6 bases lay outside the gene matches. CDR3 nucleotide sequence: TGTGCCAGCCGGACAGGGGGCGCGCCCTATGGCTACACCTTC. Encoded protein: CASRTGGAPYGYTF.